These 13 T cell receptor beta chains originate from one sample sequenced in a study of CD4 and CD8 cells across lung adenocarcinoma regions. MiXCR, applied by TCRdb to the PCR reads, yields one record per CDR3 protein. This repertoire shows about 4,600 distinct CDR3 sequences, roughly 45% found once; its top ten account for 12% to 15%. The material sequenced was CD4+ T cells from the margin of a lung tumor. These TCRs come from a female donor with lung adenocarcinoma. The CD4 and CD8 labels of this study may be unreliable.

The rearrangement joins TRBV6-1 to TRBJ2-1; 13 bases line up with TRBD2. In germline, CDR1 is MNHNS, CDR2 SASEGT. There are 16 residues in the CDR3. Trimming took 6 bases from V and 4 from J; bases not matched to a gene: 6. CDR3 DNA sequence: TGTGCCAGCAGCCAGACTAGCGGGAGGACATACAATGAGCAGTTCTTC. Its protein product is CASSQTSGRTYNEQFF.

The rearrangement joins TRBV12-3 or TRBV12-4 to TRBJ2-2; TRBD2 agrees at 7 bases. This CDR3 has 14 residues. The V and J ends lost 3 bases and 5 bases, in that order; junction bases with no gene match: 3. The CDR3 loop is CASSFRGGTGELFF. The DNA for the CDR3 is TGTGCCAGCAGTTTTAGGGGAGGGACCGGGGAGCTGTTTTTT.

V usage is TRBV12-3 or TRBV12-4 and J usage is TRBJ1-2, with D maybe TRBD1 (6 bases). The CDR3 has 13 residues. The V end was cut by 0 bases, the J end by 7 bases, with 9 bases between. Here the CDR3 DNA reads TGTGCCAGCAGTTTAGCGGGGGCGCGTGGCTACACCTTC. Amino acid sequence: CASSLAGARGYTF.

The genes are TRBV4-2 and TRBJ2-1; 8 bases agree with TRBD2. The J call may be incorrect, as the DNA end agrees better with TRBJ2-7. CDR1 is LGHNA and CDR2 is YNFKEQ in the germline V gene. CDR3 length: 14 residues. CDR3 nucleotides: TGTGCCAGCAGCCCCTCACTAGCGGCCTACGAGCAGTACTTC. Protein sequence: CASSPSLAAYEQYF.

The chain uses TRBV7-3 and TRBJ2-1; perhaps TRBD1 as D (6 bases). TRBJ2-5 matches the DNA end more closely, so the J call is doubtful. CDR1 and CDR2 from the germline V gene are SGHTA and FQGTGA. This CDR3 is built from 14 residues. CDR3 amino acids: CASSPQGNTETQYF. As DNA, the CDR3 is TGTGCCAGCAGCCCACAGGGAAATACAGAGACCCAGTACTTC.

This clonotype is medium-sized (0.01 to 0.1%). This chain connects TRBV6-2 or TRBV6-3 to TRBJ2-1; 8 bases fit TRBD2. Germline V gene sequence: CDR1 MNHEY, CDR2 SVGEGT. The CDR3 covers 16 residues. V was pared by 6 bases and J by 3 bases, with 10 bases of the junction left unmatched. Here the CDR3 reads CASSSEREKIYNEQFF. The DNA of the CDR3 is TGTGCCAGCAGCTCCGAGCGGGAGAAGATCTACAATGAGCAGTTCTTC.

The genes are TRBV11-3 and TRBJ2-3; the D is unclear. CDR1 and CDR2 from the germline V gene are SGHNT and YENEEA. This CDR3 is built from 15 residues. Trimming shortened V by 2 bases and J by 2 bases, and 11 bases separated the two germline ends. The CDR3 sequence: CASSLRDGPTDTQYF. The DNA for the CDR3 is TGTGCCAGCAGCTTACGAGACGGCCCCACAGATACGCAGTATTTT.

This clonotype was picked up a small number of times. The gene calls are TRBV6-1 and TRBJ1-6, with D possibly TRBD1 on 6 matching bases. Germline loops: CDR1 MNHNS, CDR2 SASEGT. Trimming left V 1 base short and J 5 bases short, with 9 bases between. The CDR3 runs to 15 residues. DNA of the CDR3: TGTGCCAGCAGTGAAGGGCCAGGGGATAATTCACCCCTCCACTTT. Translation gives CASSEGPGDNSPLHF.

This clonotype qualifies as medium-sized. The chain links TRBV7-2 to TRBJ2-1; TRBD1 is a possible D gene (6 bases). TRBJ2-7 matches the DNA end more closely, so the J call is doubtful. Germline assignment: CDR1 SGHTA and CDR2 FQGNSA. This CDR3 contains 12 residues. The CDR3 loop reads CASSLTGYEQYF. Here the CDR3 DNA reads TGTGCCAGCAGCTTGACAGGTTACGAGCAGTACTTC.

The chain carries TRBV12-3 or TRBV12-4 and TRBJ2-5, with a tentative D call TRBD2 (5 bases). This CDR3 comprises 14 residues. CDR3 residues: CAGSGGLDTDTQYF. CDR3 coding DNA: TGTGCGGGGAGCGGTGGCCTTGACACAGATACCCAGTACTTC.

The chain combines TRBV27 with TRBJ2-1; no definite D call. The length of the CDR3 is 14 residues. Germline CDR1 is MNHEY and CDR2 is SMNVEV (reference sequence). Trimming took 0 bases from V and 4 from J, leaving 7 bases between them. The CDR3 loop is CASSLSGRYNEQFF. The CDR3 nucleotides read TGTGCCAGCAGTTTATCAGGACGGTACAATGAGCAGTTCTTC.

This clonotype has more than one count but fewer than ten. This chain connects TRBV6-5 to TRBJ2-7, with TRBD1 identical over 8 bases. The CDR3 loop spans 15 amino acids. Germline-derived CDR1 and CDR2 are MNHEY and SVGAGI. The V segment lost 0 bases and the J segment 7 bases; nucleotides outside the gene matches: 8. The CDR3 DNA reads as TGTGCCAGCAGTTACTCGAGTCAGGGGGCGGGTGAGCAGTACTTC. Translation: CASSYSSQGAGEQYF.

This clonotype has ten or more counts. The chain employs TRBV10-3 and TRBJ2-5, with 10 nucleotides matching TRBD2. With V trimmed by 4 bases and J by 5 bases, 7 bases remained unmatched. This CDR3 region has 15 residues. The germline CDR1 and CDR2 sequences are ENHRY and SYGVKD. CDR3 DNA sequence: TGTGCCATCAGTGGGGGAGCGGGAGGGTCGGAGACCCAGTACTTC. Amino acid sequence: CAISGGAGGSETQYF.